Given below is one TCR beta chain in context. Seattle's enrolled individuals joined amid active infection and were then monitored longitudinally. These data belong to a study of blood T cell repertoires in COVID-19. As for the study in general: Italy, Spain and the United States were the sources of the convalescent and acute COVID-19 samples. The cDNA or gDNA used as material had been derived from T cells, B-cell-depleted T cells, or PBMCs.

Germline values: CDR1 SGHRS, CDR2 YFSETQ. The CDR3 covers 16 residues. V lost 4 bases and J lost 1, with 16 bases in between. Original processing notes: Cell counts per sample came from amplifying reference gene primers. Sequencing used immunoSEQ multiplex PCR; TCRdb keeps in-frame clones, though not all of them. The D gene and trimming were derived from the DNA, and the V and J assignments and clone size from that table. The table lists 250,000 to 350,000 clones, over 75% of them singletons, with 0.7% to 1% in the top ten. The chain is built from TRBV5-1 and TRBJ2-3, with D possibly matching TRBD2 (5 bases). Material: peripheral blood. The receptor comes from a human donor with COVID-19, enrolled during active disease. The donor label of this sample is uncertain. The CDR3: CASSTAPSSGTDTQYF. CDR3 in DNA: TGCGCCAGCAGCACCGCCCCTAGCTCCGGCACAGATACGCAGTATTTT.